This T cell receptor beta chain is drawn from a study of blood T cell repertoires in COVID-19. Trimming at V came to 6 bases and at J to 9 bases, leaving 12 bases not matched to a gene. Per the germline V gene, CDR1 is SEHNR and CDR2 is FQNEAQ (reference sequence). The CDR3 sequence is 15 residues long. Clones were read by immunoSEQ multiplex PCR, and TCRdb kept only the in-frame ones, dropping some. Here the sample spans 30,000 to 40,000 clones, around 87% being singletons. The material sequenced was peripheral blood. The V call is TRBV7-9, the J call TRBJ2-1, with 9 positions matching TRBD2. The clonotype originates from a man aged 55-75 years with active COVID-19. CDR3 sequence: CASSSLAGVILEQFF. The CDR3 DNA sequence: TGTGCCAGCAGTTCTTTAGCGGGAGTTATTCTTGAGCAGTTCTTC.